Each of the 13 T cell receptor beta chains below was sequenced from the same sample in a study of early T cells in non-severe SARS-CoV-2 infection. TCRdb analysed the 5' RACE reads with MiXCR anew, one entry per CDR3 protein. The sample has approximately 65,000 distinct CDR3 sequences; roughly an eighth are singletons. Specimen: whole blood. These receptors were obtained from an adult who was a healthcare worker with PCR-confirmed SARS-CoV-2 infection or an uninfected control (not recorded which).

The table lists this clonotype with a few counts. The chain uses TRBV11-3 and TRBJ2-2, with D possibly matching TRBD2 (6 bases). Germline lookup yields CDR1 SGHNT and CDR2 YENEEA. The CDR3 is made up of 15 amino acids. Trimming took off 5 bases at V and 5 bases at J, with 15 bases between the two ends. DNA of the CDR3: TGTGCCAGCAGCCCGTCGGGCGGGATGACCGGGGAGCTGTTTTTT. Its protein product is CASSPSGGMTGELFF. Filled out from reference TRBV11-3 and TRBJ2-2, the complete variable domain reads EAGVVQSPRYKIIEKKQPVAFWCNPISGHNTLYWYLQNLGQGPELLIRYENEEAVDDSQLPKDRFSAERLKGVDSTLKIQPAELGDSAVYLCASSPSGGMTGELFFGEGSRLTVL.

This clonotype was detected a few times. V is TRBV9 and J is TRBJ2-1, with 10 bases identical to TRBD2. V shed 1 base, J shed 5 bases, and the junction held 3 bases outside the gene matches. The CDR3 contains 15 residues. Germline assignment: CDR1 SGDLS and CDR2 YYNGEE. This CDR3 is CASSVSGGANNEQFF. CDR3 DNA: TGTGCCAGCAGCGTAAGCGGGGGGGCGAACAATGAGCAGTTCTTC. The full variable domain, rest sourced from reference TRBV9 and TRBJ2-1, is DSGVTQTPKHLITATGQRVTLRCSPRSGDLSVYWYQQSLDQGLQFLIQYYNGEERAKGNILERFSAQQFPDLHSELNLSSLELGDSALYFCASSVSGGANNEQFFGPGTRLTVL.

The chain links TRBV29-1 to TRBJ2-7; D tentatively reads TRBD1 or TRBD2 (5 bases each). CDR1 is SQVTM and CDR2 is ANQGSEA in the germline V gene. Between the trimmed V and J ends, which lost 4 bases and 3 bases, there was a span of 10 bases. This CDR3 contains 12 residues. CDR3 residues: CSVGDGDYEQYF. CDR3 nucleotides: TGCAGCGTTGGGGACGGCGACTACGAGCAGTACTTC.

This clonotype was counted ten times or more. The J gene is TRBJ2-7, the V gene TRBV15; D gene uncertain. Trimming removed 1 base from V and 1 base from J, with 11 bases in between. Germline CDR1 reads LNHNV; CDR2 reads YYDKDF (reference sequence). The CDR3 covers 15 residues. The DNA of the CDR3 is TGTGCCACCAGCAGAGCTGGCGGCAGATCCTACGAGCAGTACTTC. Translating gives CATSRAGGRSYEQYF.

At least ten counts were recorded for this clonotype. The J gene is TRBJ2-4, the V gene TRBV4-1; unclear D gene. The CDR3 runs to 15 residues. Germline lookup yields CDR1 MGHRA and CDR2 YSYEKL. V gave up 1 base and J gave up 0 bases, with 7 bases separating them. The chain's CDR3 is CASSQATLAKNIQYF. In DNA, the CDR3 is TGCGCCAGCAGCCAAGCTACCCTAGCCAAAAACATTCAGTACTTC.

This clonotype was detected only a few times. V and J are TRBV5-1 and TRBJ2-3; TRBD2 is a possible D gene (5 bases). This CDR3 contains 14 residues. CDR1 is SGHRS, CDR2 YFSETQ, per germline. Between the trimmed V and J ends, which lost 2 bases and 6 bases, there was a span of 13 bases. In DNA, the CDR3 is TGCGCCAGCAGCTTATCCACAGCTAGCGATACGCAGTATTTT. This codes for CASSLSTASDTQYF.

This clonotype was detected many times. V gene TRBV7-9 combines with J gene TRBJ2-3, with TRBD2 as a possible D gene (7 bases). CDR3 size: 16 residues. V was cut by 5 bases and J by 4 bases, with 19 bases left in between. Germline assignment: CDR1 SEHNR and CDR2 FQNEAQ (reference sequence). Written as DNA, the CDR3 is TGTGCCAGCAGCCCCTGGGGCGGGGGCGAATCAGATACGCAGTATTTT. Translation: CASSPWGGGESDTQYF.

As concerns this clonotype: A read error may produce the germline difference seen at one junction end. This chain links TRBV15 with TRBJ1-1; 9 nucleotides align to TRBD1. Germline lookup yields CDR1 LNHNV and CDR2 YYDKDF (reference sequence). CDR3 length equals 14 residues. CDR3 in amino acids: CVTSRNRGPAEAFF. The DNA for the CDR3 is TGTGTCACCAGCAGAAACAGGGGGCCCGCCGAAGCTTTCTTT.

This clonotype has a count of ten or more. V is TRBV25-1 and J is TRBJ2-4, with 8 bases identical to TRBD2. The germline gives CDR1 MGHDK, CDR2 SYGVNS. Trimming removed 3 bases from V and 0 bases from J; junction bases left unmatched: 1. This CDR3 has 15 residues. Here the CDR3 DNA reads TGTGCCAGCAGTGAGGCGGGGGGAGCCAAAAACATTCAGTACTTC. Its protein product is CASSEAGGAKNIQYF.

Concerning this clonotype itself: The junction departs from the called germline gene at one end, perhaps through a read error. The chain uses TRBV28 and TRBJ1-6, with D perhaps TRBD1 (5 bases). CDR3 length equals 14 residues. The germline V gene has CDR1 MDHEN and CDR2 SYDVKM. This chain's CDR3 is CVSRTLRGGSPLHF. The CDR3 region has the DNA TGTGTCAGCAGGACCCTTAGGGGTGGGTCACCCCTCCACTTT.

This clonotype has a handful of counts. This chain links TRBV7-9 with TRBJ2-3, with 8 bases aligning to TRBD2. The CDR3 runs 14 residues. V shed 5 bases, J shed 5 bases, and the junction held 6 bases outside the gene matches. CDR1 and CDR2 from the germline V gene are SEHNR and FQNEAQ (reference sequence). The CDR3 coding sequence is TGTGCCAGCAGCGCCGGACTAGCTAGAGATACGCAGTATTTT. It codes for CASSAGLARDTQYF.

The rearrangement joins TRBV4-1 to TRBJ2-3, with D hard to call. Trimming removed 2 bases at V and 5 bases at J, with 8 bases between. The CDR3 is made up of 13 amino acids. Germline V lookup: CDR1 MGHRA, CDR2 YSYEKL. The CDR3 sequence is CASSQSLRDTQYF. CDR3 nucleotide sequence: TGCGCCAGCAGCCAAAGTTTACGAGATACGCAGTATTTT.

This clonotype was observed at least ten times. The chain employs TRBV3-1 and TRBJ2-3; maybe TRBD2 (5 bases). The CDR3 consists of 15 residues. The germline V gene encodes CDR1 LGHDT and CDR2 YNNKEL (reference sequence). Trimming pared 2 bases from V and 3 bases from J, leaving 12 bases between. The CDR3 bases are TGTGCCAGCAGCCAATTGCGCCGCGGGACAGATACGCAGTATTTT. Protein: CASSQLRRGTDTQYF.